This T cell receptor (beta chain) stems from a study of CD8 T cells in ankylosing spondylitis. Points from the study as a whole: Characteristic, it appeared, of ankylosing spondylitis blood was a TCR beta motif of several highly homologous variants.

This CDR3 has 16 residues. V lost 8 bases and J 0 bases, leaving 14 bases between the germline ends. 5'-RACE, quantitative and with molecular barcodes, yielded the TCR beta libraries. TCRdb reprocessed the 5' RACE reads with MiXCR, giving one entry per CDR3 protein. The sample has 200,000 to 250,000 distinct CDR3 sequences, roughly 25% seen once; the top ten hold under 7%. With regard to this clonotype: Its target is unknown.

This chain joins TRBV12-3 or TRBV12-4 and TRBJ1-6; D is perhaps TRBD1 (5 bases). Sequenced: blood, either unsorted or a sorted T cell fraction (not recorded which). The TCR comes from a male donor with ankylosing spondylitis or in good health (not recorded which). CDR3 loop: CASRSHRSSYNSPLHF. The CDR3 DNA reads as TGTGCCAGCCGTTCCCACAGGAGCTCCTATAATTCACCCCTCCACTTT.